This T cell receptor (beta chain) appears in the sequencing data of a study of tissue T cells after allogeneic stem cell transplantation. The data were produced by immunoSEQ multiplex PCR, yet TCRdb's version contains in-frame clones alone and is incomplete. The data show some 5,700 clones, with under 60% seen just once and approximately 10% held by the top ten. Regarding this clone: A read error may produce the germline difference seen at one junction end. Genes and germline come from the mouse. The read terminates 1 residue before the CDR3 end, so the remaining end is supplied by the germline J gene.

Sample time point: mouse harvest day 7 after allogeneic transplant. The graft held 10^6 splenic CD5+ T cells and 10^7 T-cell-depleted bone marrow cells. B6 (H2b) cells into BALB/c (H2d) mice; tissues taken at day 7 or 14. Germline CDR1 is NNHDY and CDR2 is SYVADS. The CDR3 runs 15 residues. The sequencing input was gut tissue. The V call is TRBV13-3, the J call TRBJ1-5, with D perhaps TRBD1 (5 bases). The receptor's source is a female BALB/c mouse given C57BL/6 T cells with graft-versus-host disease after an allogeneic hematopoietic cell transplant. The part of the CDR3 DNA that was read is TGTGCCAGCGGTGATAGAGGGGAGGACAACCAGGCTCCGCTT. Translated, it gives CASGDRGEDNQAPL. The complete CDR3 reads CASGDRGEDNQAPLF.